This T cell receptor beta chain appears in the sequencing data of a study of Graves' ophthalmopathy and Graves' hyperthyroidism. This clonotype has a count of ten or more. The antigen is undetermined. PBMCs were density-gradient isolated from approximately 9.8 ml fresh blood. Germline CDR1 is MGHRA and CDR2 is YSYEKL. This CDR3 is built from 15 residues. The ends were cut back, 1 base at V and 1 base at J, with 10 bases in the middle. RNA transcripts were the source from which TCR beta CDR3 regions were amplified. RT-PCR was first run with HTBI primers, then multiplex PCR in a second round. TCRdb ran MiXCR on the multiplex PCR reads and lists one entry per CDR3 protein. The table records roughly 410,000 distinct CDR3 sequences, 15% to 19% of them present only once. Study observations and caveats: Among expanded thyroid clonotypes above 0.001 frequency, most also occurred in blood.

The receptor was derived from a woman under 30 with stable Graves' hyperthyroidism. The rearrangement uses TRBV4-1 and TRBJ1-1; D call uncertain. Input material: peripheral blood. The CDR3, as DNA: TGCGCCAGCAGCCAAGGAGAGGGCCGGAACACTGAAGCTTTCTTT. Residues: CASSQGEGRNTEAFF.